This T cell receptor beta chain was recovered during a study of blood T cell repertoires in COVID-19. Germline V gene lookup returns CDR1 SGDLS and CDR2 YYNGEE. The CDR3 is made up of 16 amino acids. Trimming cost V 3 bases and J 8 bases, with 18 bases left between them. TCRdb's copy holds only in-frame clones and misses some; the assay was immunoSEQ multiplex PCR. The table has about 210,000 clones, about 90% seen once. The sequenced sample was peripheral blood. The receptor was derived from a man aged 25 to 40 with acute or convalescent COVID-19. The rearrangement uses TRBV9 and TRBJ1-6; perhaps TRBD1 as D (5 bases). The CDR3 loop is CASSAKIGGSDSPLHF. The CDR3 DNA reads as TGTGCCAGCAGCGCCAAAATTGGGGGGAGCGATTCACCCCTCCACTTT.